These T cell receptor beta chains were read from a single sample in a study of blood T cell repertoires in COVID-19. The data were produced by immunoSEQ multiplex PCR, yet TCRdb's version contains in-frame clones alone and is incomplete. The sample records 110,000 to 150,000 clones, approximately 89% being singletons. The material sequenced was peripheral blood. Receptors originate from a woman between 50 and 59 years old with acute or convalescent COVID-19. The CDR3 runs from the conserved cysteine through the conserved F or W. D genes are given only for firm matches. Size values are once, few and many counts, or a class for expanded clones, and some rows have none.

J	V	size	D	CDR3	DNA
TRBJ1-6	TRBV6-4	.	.	CASSINRDSPLHF	TGTGCCAGCAGCATTAACAGGGATTCACCCCTCCACTTT
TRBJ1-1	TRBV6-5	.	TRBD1	CASSQDRGRTEAFF	TGTGCCAGCAGTCAGGACAGGGGGCGGACTGAAGCTTTCTTT
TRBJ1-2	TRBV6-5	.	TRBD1	CASSYSADRNYGYTF	TGTGCCAGCAGTTACTCTGCGGACAGGAACTATGGCTACACCTTC
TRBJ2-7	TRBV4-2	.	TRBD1	CASSLPTGYPNGGSYEQYF	TGTGCCAGCAGCCTCCCGACAGGGTATCCCAACGGAGGCTCCTACGAGCAGTACTTC
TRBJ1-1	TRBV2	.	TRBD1	CASTQDRAENTEAFF	TGTGCCAGCACCCAGGACAGGGCGGAGAACACTGAAGCTTTCTTT
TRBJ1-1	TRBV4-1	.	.	CASSQALQASNTEAFF	TGCGCCAGCAGCCAAGCCTTACAGGCCTCGAACACTGAAGCTTTCTTT
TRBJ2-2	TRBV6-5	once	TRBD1	CASRRTGESGELFF	TGTGCCAGCAGACGGACAGGGGAGTCCGGGGAGCTGTTTTTT
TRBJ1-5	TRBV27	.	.	CASSTWRGSNQPQHF	TGTGCCAGCAGTACTTGGAGGGGTAGCAATCAGCCCCAGCATTTT
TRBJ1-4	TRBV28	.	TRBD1	CASRNQGTVRNEKLFF	TGTGCCAGCAGAAACCAGGGGACAGTTCGTAATGAAAAACTGTTTTTT
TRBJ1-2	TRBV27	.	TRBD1	CASSFLTGGPSGPYGYTF	TGTGCCAGCAGCTTCCTGACAGGGGGGCCCTCAGGTCCCTATGGCTACACCTTC
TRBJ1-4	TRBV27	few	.	CASSPGVGGSNEKLFF	TGTGCCAGCAGTCCCGGTGTGGGAGGGTCTAATGAAAAACTGTTTTTT
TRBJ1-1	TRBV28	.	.	CASREGTGNTEAFF	TGTGCCAGCAGGGAGGGGACGGGGAACACTGAAGCTTTCTTT
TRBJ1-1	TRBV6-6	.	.	CASSSHRDTEAFF	TGTGCCAGCAGTAGCCACCGGGACACTGAAGCTTTCTTT
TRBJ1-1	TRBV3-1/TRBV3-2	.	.	CASSQDALPTEAFF	TGTGCCAGCAGCCAAGACGCACTCCCTACTGAAGCTTTCTTT
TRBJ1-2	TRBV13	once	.	CASSLGAGSNYGYTF	TGTGCCAGCAGCTTAGGCGCAGGCTCGAACTATGGCTACACCTTC
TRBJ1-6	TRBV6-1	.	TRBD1	CASSGQITGGSSPLHF	TGTGCCAGCAGTGGACAAATCACAGGGGGCTCTTCACCCCTCCACTTT
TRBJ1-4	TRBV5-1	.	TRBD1	CASSPFDRGNEKLFF	TGCGCCAGCAGCCCGTTCGACAGGGGCAATGAAAAACTGTTTTTT
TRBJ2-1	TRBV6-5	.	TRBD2	CASSRLANNEQFF	TGTGCCAGCAGTCGACTAGCCAACAATGAGCAGTTCTTC
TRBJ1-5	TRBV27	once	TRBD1	CASRGQGKSNQPQHF	TGTGCCAGCCGGGGACAGGGGAAGAGCAATCAGCCCCAGCATTTT
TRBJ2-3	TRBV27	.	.	CASSPPPTQSRTDTQYF	TGTGCCAGCAGTCCCCCCCCCACACAGAGCCGCACAGATACGCAGTATTTT
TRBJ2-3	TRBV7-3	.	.	CASSSEGNTQYF	TGTGCCAGCAGCTCCGAGGGTAATACGCAGTATTTT
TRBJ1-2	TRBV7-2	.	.	CASGTYLTIGYTF	TGTGCCAGCGGGACATATCTAACTATCGGCTACACCTTC
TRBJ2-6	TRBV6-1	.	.	CASSEFSSGLSSGANVLTF	TGTGCCAGCAGTGAATTTTCGTCGGGGTTAAGCTCTGGGGCCAACGTCCTGACTTTC
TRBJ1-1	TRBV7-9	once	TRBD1	CASSPTRTGNTEAFF	TGTGCCAGCAGCCCAACCCGGACAGGAAACACTGAAGCTTTCTTT
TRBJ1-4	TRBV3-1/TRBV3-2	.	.	CASSQVNEKLFF	TGTGCCAGCAGTCAGGTTAATGAAAAACTGTTTTTT
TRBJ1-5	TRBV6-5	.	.	CASTSAGYSNQPQHF	TGTGCCAGCACTTCGGCAGGCTATAGCAATCAGCCCCAGCATTTT
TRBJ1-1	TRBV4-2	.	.	CASSLDRPHVNTEAFF	TGTGCCAGCAGCCTTGACAGACCCCATGTGAACACTGAAGCTTTCTTT
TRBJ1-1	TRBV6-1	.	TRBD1	CASSDQGARTEAFF	TGTGCCAGCAGTGACCAGGGGGCGCGGACTGAAGCTTTCTTT
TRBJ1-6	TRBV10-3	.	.	CAISALREDNSPLHF	TGTGCCATCAGTGCGCTCAGGGAGGATAATTCACCCCTCCACTTT
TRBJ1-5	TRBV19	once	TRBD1	CASSTGQARQPQHF	TGTGCCAGTAGTACCGGACAGGCGCGGCAGCCCCAGCATTTT
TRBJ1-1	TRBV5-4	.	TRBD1	CASSRPGQEMNTEAFF	TGTGCCAGCAGCCGGCCGGGACAGGAGATGAACACTGAAGCTTTCTTT
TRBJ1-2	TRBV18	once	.	CASSPEGGYGYTF	TGTGCCAGCTCACCGGAGGGAGGCTATGGCTACACCTTC
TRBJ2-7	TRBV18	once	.	CASSRPTEISYEQYF	TGTGCCAGCTCACGACCGACAGAGATATCCTACGAGCAGTACTTC
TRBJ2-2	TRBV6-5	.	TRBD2	CASSSIGGANTGELFF	TGTGCCAGCAGTTCAATCGGGGGGGCGAACACCGGGGAGCTGTTTTTT
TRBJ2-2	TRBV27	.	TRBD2	CASSLASGGPNTGELFF	TGTGCCAGCAGTTTGGCTAGCGGGGGCCCCAACACCGGGGAGCTGTTTTTT
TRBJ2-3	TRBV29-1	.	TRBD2	CSVEGAGGWADTQYF	TGCAGCGTTGAGGGAGCGGGAGGGTGGGCAGATACGCAGTATTTT
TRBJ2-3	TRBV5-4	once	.	CASSQSGFWSTDTQYF	TGTGCCAGCAGCCAGAGCGGGTTCTGGAGCACAGATACGCAGTATTTT
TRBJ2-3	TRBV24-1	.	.	CATSATSGTPHTDTQYF	TGTGCCACCAGTGCCACCTCCGGGACACCTCACACAGATACGCAGTATTTT
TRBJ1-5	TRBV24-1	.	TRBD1	CATSDGTGEDNQPQHF	TGTGCCACCAGTGATGGGACAGGGGAAGACAATCAGCCCCAGCATTTT
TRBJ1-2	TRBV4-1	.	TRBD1	CASSPGAGGDYGYTF	TGCGCCAGCAGCCCCGGGGCAGGGGGAGACTATGGCTACACCTTC
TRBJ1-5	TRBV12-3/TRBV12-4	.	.	CASSKQGQPQHF	TGTGCCAGCAGTAAACAGGGTCAGCCCCAGCATTTT
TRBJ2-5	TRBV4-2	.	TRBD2	CASSQGGGLAGLETQYF	TGTGCCAGCAGCCAAGGGGGGGGACTAGCGGGTTTAGAGACCCAGTACTTC
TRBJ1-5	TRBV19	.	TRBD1	CACKRGQAWNQPQHF	TGTGCCTGCAAGAGGGGACAGGCGTGGAATCAGCCCCAGCATTTT
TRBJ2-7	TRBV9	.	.	CASSVEWGRGEQYF	TGTGCCAGCAGCGTAGAATGGGGCCGTGGCGAGCAGTACTTC
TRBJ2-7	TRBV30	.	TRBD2	CAWKATSGAYEQYF	TGTGCCTGGAAGGCGACTAGCGGGGCTTACGAGCAGTACTTC
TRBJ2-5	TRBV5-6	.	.	CASSLMAGNQETQYF	TGTGCCAGCAGCTTGATGGCAGGGAACCAAGAGACCCAGTACTTC
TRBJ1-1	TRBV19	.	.	CASSWGANEAFF	TGTGCCAGTAGTTGGGGAGCCAACGAAGCTTTCTTT
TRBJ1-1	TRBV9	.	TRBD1	CASSVQGGVNTEAFF	TGTGCCAGCAGCGTCCAGGGGGGAGTGAACACTGAAGCTTTCTTT
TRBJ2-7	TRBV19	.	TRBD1	CASSIGQGDLEQYF	TGTGCCAGTAGTATAGGTCAGGGGGACCTCGAGCAGTACTTC
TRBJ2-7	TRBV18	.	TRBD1	CASSPPRTGDYEQYF	TGTGCCAGCTCACCACCTCGGACAGGAGACTACGAGCAGTACTTC